Included here is one TCR beta chain sequence, with context. Its antigen is undetermined. After removal of 2 bases from V and 7 bases from J, the junction contained 7 bases not matched to a gene. This CDR3 spans 15 amino acids. The germline gives CDR1 SGDLS, CDR2 YYNGEE. The method was immunoSEQ multiplex PCR; TCRdb's version includes in-frame clones alone and lacks a portion of them. Of over 85,000 clones listed, around 87% were seen once; the top ten hold approximately 1.4%. This sample stems from a study of cytomegalovirus exposure and HLA in healthy donors. Findings and caveats of the study: A later analysis found first-cohort TCR clusters tended to co-occur in the 90 to 150 validation repertoires. It was reportedly the case that the classifier diagnosed cytomegalovirus status with high specificity and sensitivity.

The validation cohort, a group of 120 subjects, included the donors and was separate from the roughly 720-subject first cohort. Sequenced: PBMCs. The chain employs TRBV9 and TRBJ1-3; TRBD1 aligns across 9 bases. This clonotype originated in a woman aged 25 to 39 in good health and CMV-seropositive. The DNA for the CDR3 is TGTGCCAGCAGCGTGGGACCCGACAGGGGGAACACCATATATTTT. Amino acid sequence: CASSVGPDRGNTIYF.